This passage covers 24 T cell receptor beta chains from one sample sequenced in a study of post-analysis software for immune sequencing data. The authors incorporated unique molecular identifiers into the TCR beta cDNA libraries. TCRdb called the PCR reads again in MiXCR, with one record for every CDR3 protein. The data contain 150,000 to 200,000 distinct CDR3 sequences, about 36% of them singletons. The sequenced sample was blood, obtained after autologous hematopoietic stem cell transplantation. The receptors stem from a girl between 10 and 17 years old with multiple sclerosis.

This chain uses TRBV12-3 or TRBV12-4 with TRBJ1-4; maybe TRBD1 (5 bases). Trimming shortened V by 8 bases and J by 4 bases, and 14 bases separated the two germline ends. The CDR3 extends over 14 amino acids. CDR3 in DNA: TGTGCCAGCGGGGGGGGAGGATTTAATGAAAAACTGTTTTTT. Translation: CASGGGGFNEKLFF.

J is TRBJ1-5 and V is TRBV12-3 or TRBV12-4, with no clear D. The V end was cut by 8 bases, the J end by 9 bases, with 17 bases between. The CDR3 covers 13 residues. CDR3 region: CASGSLSDGPQHF. The CDR3 DNA is TGTGCCAGCGGCTCCCTTTCGGATGGGCCCCAGCATTTT.

A few counts support this clonotype. The chain uses TRBV9 and TRBJ1-6, with a weak D call TRBD1 (6 bases). The CDR3 is 14 residues long. With 4 bases removed from V and 7 bases from J, the gap between germline ends came to 12 bases. Germline V gives CDR1 SGDLS, CDR2 YYNGEE. CDR3 region: CASSLRQDNSPLHF. DNA of the CDR3: TGTGCCAGCAGCCTTAGACAGGACAATTCACCCCTCCACTTT.

The chain links TRBV13 to TRBJ1-4; D is unresolved. CDR3 length: 13 residues. The V gene's germline CDR1 is PRHDT and CDR2 FYEKMQ (reference sequence). The V and J ends lost 7 bases and 4 bases respectively, with 10 bases between them. The CDR3 is CASTLGLNEKLFF. The CDR3 nucleotides are TGTGCCAGCACCCTAGGCCTTAATGAAAAACTGTTTTTT.

This clonotype came up many times. The rearrangement joins TRBV5-1 to TRBJ2-7; D may be TRBD1 or TRBD2 (6 bases each). CDR3 length equals 14 residues. The V and J ends lost 6 bases and 2 bases respectively, with 15 bases between them. Per the germline V gene, CDR1 is SGHRS and CDR2 is YFSETQ. The CDR3 protein is CASTYGGGPYEQYF. The CDR3 DNA reads as TGCGCCAGCACCTACGGAGGGGGGCCCTACGAGCAGTACTTC.

This clonotype was seen just once. The V gene is TRBV24-1, the J gene TRBJ2-7; D tentatively reads TRBD1 or TRBD2 (5 bases each). Matching the DNA end better, TRBJ2-5 makes the J call doubtful. The germline CDR1 and CDR2 sequences are KGHDR and SFDVKD. This CDR3 contains 15 residues. This CDR3 is CATSDTGDGGETQYF. CDR3 DNA sequence: TGTGCCACCAGTGATACCGGGGACGGTGGGGAGACCCAGTACTTC.

This clonotype has just one count. This chain links TRBV12-3 or TRBV12-4 with TRBJ2-1, with D possibly matching TRBD1 (6 bases). The CDR3 runs 18 residues. V was pared by 2 bases and J by 0 bases, with 17 bases between. In nucleotides, the CDR3 is TGTGCCAGCAGTTTACAGGACAGAAAGGATTTCTCCTACAATGAGCAGTTCTTC. This translates into CASSLQDRKDFSYNEQFF.

This clonotype has just one count. J is TRBJ1-2 and V is TRBV7-2; D is unresolved. The CDR3 extends over 13 amino acids. V lost 3 bases and J 8 bases, leaving 13 bases between the germline ends. Germline values: CDR1 SGHTA, CDR2 FQGNSA. The CDR3 DNA reads TGTGCCAGCAGCTTCAACATCGGGAACGGCTACACCTTC. Its protein is CASSFNIGNGYTF.

This chain uses TRBV7-2 with TRBJ2-6; D may be TRBD1 (6 bases). Germline assignment: CDR1 SGHTA and CDR2 FQGNSA. The CDR3 contains 16 residues. V gave up 5 bases and J gave up 3 bases, with 14 bases separating them. The CDR3 nucleotides read TGTGCCAGCAGCCTGGACAGTTCGGTTGGGGCCAACGTCCTGACTTTC. It translates to CASSLDSSVGANVLTF.

This clonotype showed up just a few times. The CDR3 region has the DNA TGCGCCAGCAGCTCCGATACGAGGCTAGCGGAACGAAAGACCCAGTACTTC. Protein product: CASSSDTRLAERKTQYF. The gene calls are TRBV5-1 and TRBJ2-7, with 7 bases fitting TRBD2. The DNA matches TRBJ2-5 better at its end, which makes the J call doubtful. Germline V lookup: CDR1 SGHRS, CDR2 YFSETQ. The CDR3 length is 17 residues.

In this sample, this clonotype turned up a few times. The junction and the germline gene differ at one end; a read error may be behind it. The gene calls are TRBV5-1 and TRBJ1-2; TRBD1 aligns across 9 bases. This CDR3 spans 16 amino acids. Per germline, CDR1 SGHRS and CDR2 YFSETQ. CDR3 nucleotides: TGCGCCAGCAGCTTGGGGACTGACAGGGGGGGCTATGGCTGCACCTTC. Protein sequence: CASSLGTDRGGYGCTF.

CDR3 DNA sequence: TGTGCCAGCAGTGGGACGATACCTCCTGGCGAGCAGTACTTC. This sequence encodes CASSGTIPPGEQYF. The chain employs TRBV27 and TRBJ2-4; D assignment may be TRBD1 or TRBD2 (5 bases each). The J call may be in error: the DNA end matches TRBJ2-7 better. This CDR3 is 14 amino acids long. Germline CDR1 is MNHEY and CDR2 is SMNVEV (reference sequence).

The chain couples TRBV7-2 to TRBJ1-2; D ambiguous. CDR1 and CDR2 from the germline V gene are SGHTA and FQGNSA. The CDR3 is made up of 14 amino acids. The V gene lost 2 bases and the J gene lost 1 base, with 8 bases spanning the gap. The CDR3 sequence is CASSLPTFNYGYTF. For the CDR3, the DNA is TGTGCCAGCAGCTTACCTACCTTTAACTATGGCTACACCTTC.

J is TRBJ2-5 and V is TRBV20-1; 9 positions agree with TRBD2. This CDR3 has 14 amino acids. Germline CDR1 is DFQATT and CDR2 is SNEGSKA (reference sequence). The V gene end was trimmed by 3 bases and the J gene end by 3 bases; junction bases not matched to a gene: 5. The CDR3 DNA reads as TGCAGTGCTAGGGGAGCGGGGGGAGAAGAGACCCAGTACTTC. It specifies CSARGAGGEETQYF.

V is TRBV6-2 or TRBV6-3 and J is TRBJ2-4; D is unclear. Near its end, the DNA agrees better with TRBJ2-7, so the J call may be wrong. Per the germline V gene, CDR1 is MNHEY and CDR2 is SVGEGT. This CDR3 contains 13 residues. The CDR3: CASSYRSIHEQYF. In DNA form, the CDR3 reads TGTGCCAGCAGTTACCGGAGTATCCACGAGCAGTACTTC.

The chain couples TRBV4-1 to TRBJ1-5; no clear D gene. V lost 1 base to trimming and J lost 4 bases, with 11 bases between them. The V gene's germline CDR1 is MGHRA and CDR2 YSYEKL. The CDR3 has 15 amino acids. The CDR3 loop reads CASSQGVLGNQPQHF. The CDR3 region has the DNA TGCGCCAGCAGCCAAGGGGTCCTGGGAAATCAGCCCCAGCATTTT.

This clonotype occurred many times. This chain's CDR3 is CATSDFGPADTQYF. DNA of the CDR3: TGTGCCACCAGTGATTTCGGGCCCGCAGATACGCAGTATTTT. V and J are TRBV24-1 and TRBJ2-3, with D hard to call. The CDR3 runs 14 residues. Trimming took 1 base from V and 4 from J, leaving 8 bases between them. Per germline, CDR1 KGHDR and CDR2 SFDVKD.

The chain combines TRBV6-5 with TRBJ2-7; no clear D gene. V was shortened by 7 bases and J by 7 bases, with 11 bases between the two germline ends. Germline-derived CDR1 and CDR2 are MNHEY and SVGAGI. CDR3 length equals 11 residues. The DNA for the CDR3 is TGTGCCAGCAAGGACGGGTATGAGCAGTACTTC. This translates into CASKDGYEQYF.

Written as DNA, the CDR3 is TGTGCCAGCAGCACCGAACTAGCGGGAGGCTACGAGCAGTACTTC. Amino acids: CASSTELAGGYEQYF. V gene TRBV2 combines with J gene TRBJ2-7, with 12 bases lining up with TRBD2. The germline V gene has CDR1 SNHLY and CDR2 FYNNEI. The CDR3 totals 15 residues. After removal of 6 bases from V and 3 bases from J, the junction contained 6 bases not matched to a gene.

DNA of the CDR3: TGCAGTGTTTCATTGGATGGGGATGGAGATACGCAGTATTTT. Protein sequence: CSVSLDGDGDTQYF. The chain recombines TRBV20-1 with TRBJ2-3; D gene ambiguous. In germline, CDR1 is DFQATT, CDR2 SNEGSKA (reference sequence). The V end was cut by 7 bases, the J end by 5 bases, with 19 bases between. The CDR3 sequence is 14 residues long.

J is TRBJ2-5 and V is TRBV5-1; 8 bases line up with TRBD1. Looked up from germline, CDR1 is SGHRS and CDR2 is YFSETQ. V shed 4 bases, J shed 4 bases, and the junction held 6 bases outside the gene matches. The CDR3 is made up of 14 amino acids. CDR3 coding DNA: TGCGCCAGCAGCCGGATCGACAGGGGAGAGACCCAGTACTTC. It yields the protein CASSRIDRGETQYF.

J is TRBJ2-4 and V is TRBV20-1, with a possible D match to TRBD1 (6 bases). CDR3 length: 16 amino acids. Germline CDR1 DFQATT, CDR2 SNEGSKA (reference sequence). Trimming removed 0 bases at V and 13 bases at J, with 25 bases between. The DNA for the CDR3 is TGCAGTGCTAGAGATCCCCTTGGGGACAATCTACTGAAGCAGTACTTC. Encoded protein: CSARDPLGDNLLKQYF.

This chain joins TRBV29-1 and TRBJ2-5; 9 bases are shared with TRBD1. This CDR3 spans 16 amino acids. Trimming cost V 3 bases and J 3 bases; bases outside gene matches: 11. Germline values: CDR1 SQVTM, CDR2 ANQGSEA. CDR3 DNA sequence: TGCAGCGTTGAGGGTCTACAGGGGGCGATGGAAGAGACCCAGTACTTC. Amino acid sequence: CSVEGLQGAMEETQYF.

V and J are TRBV10-3 and TRBJ2-3, with TRBD2 as a possible D gene (7 bases). The CDR3 has 15 amino acids. Trimming took 2 bases from V and 5 from J, leaving 14 bases between them. Germline CDR1 ENHRY, CDR2 SYGVKD. The CDR3 region is CAISERGRAIDTQYF. CDR3 coding DNA: TGTGCCATCAGTGAGAGGGGGAGGGCCATAGATACGCAGTATTTT.